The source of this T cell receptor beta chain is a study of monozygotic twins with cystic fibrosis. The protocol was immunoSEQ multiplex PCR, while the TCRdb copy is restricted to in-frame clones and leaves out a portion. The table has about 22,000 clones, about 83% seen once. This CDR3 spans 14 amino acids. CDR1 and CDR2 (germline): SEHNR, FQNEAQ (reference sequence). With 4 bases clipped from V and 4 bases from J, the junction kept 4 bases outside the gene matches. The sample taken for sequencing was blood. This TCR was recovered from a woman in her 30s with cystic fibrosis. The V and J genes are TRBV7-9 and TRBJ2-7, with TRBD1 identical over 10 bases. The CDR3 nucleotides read TGTGCCAGCAGCTCCGGGACAGGGGCATACGAGCAGTACTTC. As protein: CASSSGTGAYEQYF.